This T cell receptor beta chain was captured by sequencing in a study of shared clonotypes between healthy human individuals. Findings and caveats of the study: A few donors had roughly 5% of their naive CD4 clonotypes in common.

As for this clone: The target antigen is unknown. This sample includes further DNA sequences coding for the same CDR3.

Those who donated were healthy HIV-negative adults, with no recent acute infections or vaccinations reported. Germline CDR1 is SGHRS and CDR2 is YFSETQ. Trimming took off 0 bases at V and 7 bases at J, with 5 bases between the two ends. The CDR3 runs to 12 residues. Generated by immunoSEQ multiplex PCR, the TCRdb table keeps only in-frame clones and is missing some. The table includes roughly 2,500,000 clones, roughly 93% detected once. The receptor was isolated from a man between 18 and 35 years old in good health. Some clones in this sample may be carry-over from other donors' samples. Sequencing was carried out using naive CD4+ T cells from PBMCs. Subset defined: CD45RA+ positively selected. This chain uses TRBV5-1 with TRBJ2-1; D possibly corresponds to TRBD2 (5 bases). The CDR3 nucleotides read TGCGCCAGCAGCTTGGGAGGGAATGAGCAGTTCTTC. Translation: CASSLGGNEQFF.